This passage covers 14 T cell receptor beta chains from one sample sequenced in a study of OX40 agonist ivuxolimab in advanced cancers. Sequenced by immunoSEQ multiplex PCR; TCRdb stores in-frame clones only, minus some. The data hold around 110,000 clones, with about 93% observed a single time. Source: CD4+ or CD8+ T cells sorted from blood, taken in a trial of the OX40 agonist ivuxolimab. These receptors all come from an adult with an advanced solid tumor such as melanoma, head and neck, liver or kidney cancer.

CDR3 in DNA: TGTGCCAGCAGTTTACGGGGGGCAACTAATGAAAAACTGTTTTTT. It codes for CASSLRGATNEKLFF. The chain couples TRBV28 to TRBJ1-4, with a possible D match to TRBD1 (5 bases). The CDR3 length is 15 residues. Germline V lookup: CDR1 MDHEN, CDR2 SYDVKM. The V end lost 2 bases, the J end lost 0 bases, and 7 bases lay between the germline ends.

The J gene is TRBJ2-3, the V gene TRBV14; 12 nucleotides align to TRBD2. Germline V gives CDR1 SGHDN, CDR2 FVKESK. The CDR3 spans 18 residues. V lost 3 bases to trimming and J lost 1 base; unmatched junction nucleotides: 8. The CDR3, as DNA: TGTGCCAGCAGCCACTTACCGGGACTAGCGGGTGGCACAGATACGCAGTATTTT. As protein: CASSHLPGLAGGTDTQYF.

The chain has TRBV6-5 and TRBJ2-3; possible D gene TRBD2, 7 bases. There are 13 residues in the CDR3. Trimming stripped 7 bases from V and 10 bases from J, with 18 bases between. The germline V gene has CDR1 MNHEY and CDR2 SVGAGI. The CDR3 nucleotides read TGTGCCAGCAAGGTGGGAGGGGGTTTCGCGCAGTATTTT. It translates to CASKVGGGFAQYF.

The gene calls are TRBV9 and TRBJ2-3; D unresolved. Trimming stripped 0 bases from V and 2 bases from J, with 7 bases between. This CDR3 has 14 amino acids. The V gene's germline CDR1 is SGDLS and CDR2 YYNGEE. The chain's CDR3 is CASSVVGDTDTQYF. As DNA, the CDR3 is TGTGCCAGCAGCGTAGTTGGAGACACAGATACGCAGTATTTT.

V is TRBV5-6 and J is TRBJ2-3, with 10 bases that match TRBD1. This CDR3 spans 17 amino acids. J lost 0 bases, V lost 4 bases, and 8 bases had no gene match. Germline CDR1 SGHDT, CDR2 YYEEEE. CDR3 sequence reads: CASSMRGTGVSTDTQYF. Written as DNA, the CDR3 is TGTGCCAGCAGCATGCGCGGGACAGGGGTTAGCACAGATACGCAGTATTTT. Full variable domain (remainder filled in from reference TRBV5-6 and TRBJ2-3): DAGVTQSPTHLIKTRGQQVTLRCSPKSGHDTVSWYQQALGQGPQFIFQYYEEEERQRGNFPDRFSGHQFPNYSSELNVNALLLGDSALYLCASSMRGTGVSTDTQYFGPGTRLTVL.

V is TRBV5-5 and J is TRBJ1-5; the match to TRBD1 covers 8 bases. There are 15 residues in the CDR3. The J segment lost 4 bases and the V segment lost 0 bases, leaving 3 bases of the junction unmatched. Germline CDR1 reads SGHKS; CDR2 reads YYEKEE (reference sequence). The CDR3 sequence: CASSLVGQVNQPQHF. The CDR3 bases are TGTGCCAGCAGCTTGGTGGGACAGGTAAATCAGCCCCAGCATTTT. The variable domain in full, with the rest retrieved from reference TRBV5-5 and TRBJ1-5, is DAGVTQSPTHLIKTRGQQVTLRCSPISGHKSVSWYQQVLGQGPQFIFQYYEKEERGRGNFPDRFSARQFPNYSSELNVNALLLGDSALYLCASSLVGQVNQPQHFGDGTRLSIL.

The chain has TRBV11-2 and TRBJ1-2; tentative D call: TRBD1 (5 bases). This CDR3 spans 12 amino acids. CDR1 is SGHAT and CDR2 is FQNNGV in the germline V gene. With 5 bases removed from V and 8 bases from J, the gap between germline ends came to 12 bases. The CDR3 sequence is CASSPTGGGYTF. CDR3 sequence (DNA): TGTGCCAGCAGCCCCACAGGAGGCGGCTACACCTTC.

The chain joins TRBV7-8 to TRBJ2-7; D ambiguous. Germline V gives CDR1 SGHVS, CDR2 FQNEAQ. The CDR3 consists of 11 residues. Trimming stripped 5 bases from V and 3 bases from J, with 5 bases between. CDR3 coding DNA: TGTGCCAGCAGCATGGACTACGAGCAGTACTTC. It translates to CASSMDYEQYF.

The genes are TRBV5-1 and TRBJ2-3; weak D call: TRBD1 (6 bases). V gave up 0 bases and J gave up 5 bases, with 16 bases separating them. Per germline, CDR1 SGHRS and CDR2 YFSETQ. CDR3 length: 16 amino acids. Here the CDR3 reads CASSLAMGAPGDTQYF. The CDR3 nucleotides are TGCGCCAGCAGCTTGGCCATGGGGGCACCGGGAGATACGCAGTATTTT.

The V call is TRBV30, the J call TRBJ1-2; D is uncertain. The CDR3 totals 14 residues. V lost 0 bases, J lost 8 bases, and 16 bases lay in between. The germline gives CDR1 GTSNPN, CDR2 SVGIG (reference sequence). DNA for the CDR3: TGTGCCTGGAGTGTAAGAAGATCAGTGGGCGGCTACACCTTC. The encoded protein is CAWSVRRSVGGYTF.

This clone has a handful of counts. The chain recombines TRBV7-8 with TRBJ2-7; D is uncertain. This CDR3 region has 13 residues. The V and J ends lost 3 bases and 0 bases respectively, with 6 bases between them. Germline CDR1 and CDR2: SGHVS and FQNEAQ. CDR3 nucleotides: TGTGCCAGCAGCTTTGCCAGCTCCTACGAGCAGTACTTC. It codes for CASSFASSYEQYF.

V usage is TRBV25-1 and J usage is TRBJ2-5; D possibly corresponds to TRBD2 (5 bases). The CDR3 consists of 12 residues. V was clipped by 6 bases and J by 5 bases, with 10 bases between them. From germline, CDR1 is MGHDK and CDR2 SYGVNS. DNA for the CDR3: TGTGCCAGCAGGGATACGGGGGAGACCCAGTACTTC. Amino acid sequence: CASRDTGETQYF.

The chain joins TRBV6-1 to TRBJ1-2; D unresolved. Germline CDR1 MNHNS, CDR2 SASEGT. The CDR3 runs 15 residues. V dropped 0 bases and J dropped 4 bases, with 12 bases sitting between them. The CDR3 region has the DNA TGTGCCAGCAGTGAAGCGCTGGGTTCCTCCTATGGCTACACCTTC. This encodes CASSEALGSSYGYTF.

The J gene is TRBJ2-1, the V gene TRBV28, with 7 nucleotides matching TRBD1. Germline CDR1 and CDR2: MDHEN and SYDVKM. V was pared by 2 bases and J by 6 bases, with 16 bases of the junction left unmatched. The CDR3 loop spans 18 amino acids. CDR3 protein: CASSLRGQSPPRRNEQFF. CDR3 bases: TGTGCCAGCAGTTTAAGGGGACAGAGTCCCCCCCGACGCAATGAGCAGTTCTTC.